This T cell receptor beta chain was profiled in a study of T cell changes during pregnancy in multiple sclerosis. Assay used: immunoSEQ multiplex PCR; TCRdb lists only in-frame clones, some missing. The sample consists of tens of thousands of clones, less than 95% of them appearing once. The trim removed 3 bases at V and 3 bases at J, leaving 6 bases unmatched. The CDR3 has 15 residues. Germline V gives CDR1 SGHRS, CDR2 YFSETQ. The clonotype comes from a female donor with multiple sclerosis, enrolled in a pregnancy study. Material: CD8+ T cells from peripheral blood mononuclear cells, obtained after pregnancy. The chain employs TRBV5-1 and TRBJ2-7; 10 nucleotides align to TRBD1. The CDR3 sequence is CASSSSDRGLYEQYF. The CDR3 bases are TGCGCCAGCAGCTCGTCAGACAGGGGGCTCTACGAGCAGTACTTC.